One sample yielded the 24 T cell receptor beta chains listed below, sequenced in a study of T cells in Graves' hyperthyroidism and ophthalmopathy. Amplified TCR beta CDR3 regions came from RNA transcripts. First-round RT-PCR with HTBI primers amplified the TCR CDR3 region. TCRdb re-analysed the multiplex PCR reads in MiXCR, keeping a single row per CDR3 protein. This table has 360,000 or so distinct CDR3 sequences, about a sixth appearing once. Sequenced material: blood. Receptors originate from a woman between 35 and 50 years old with Graves' ophthalmopathy.

This clonotype appeared many times. This chain connects TRBV12-3 or TRBV12-4 to TRBJ1-5; the D is unclear. The V end lost 2 bases, the J end lost 0 bases, and 8 bases lay between the germline ends. CDR3 length equals 15 residues. The CDR3 sequence: CASSLSVNSNQPQHF. The DNA for the CDR3 is TGTGCCAGCAGTTTAAGCGTCAATAGCAATCAGCCCCAGCATTTT.

This clonotype was recorded at least ten times. The V gene is TRBV7-3, the J gene TRBJ2-5; weak D call: TRBD1 (6 bases). The V end was cut by 5 bases, the J end by 5 bases, with 15 bases between. This CDR3 is built from 14 residues. The germline CDR1 and CDR2 sequences are SGHTA and FQGTGA. CDR3 coding DNA: TGTGCCAGCAGCCCAGGGGCGTACGGGGAGACCCAGTACTTC. Translating it yields CASSPGAYGETQYF.

This chain connects TRBV28 to TRBJ2-3; TRBD2 might be the D (6 bases). Germline V lookup: CDR1 MDHEN, CDR2 SYDVKM. Trimming removed 6 bases from V and 2 bases from J, with 12 bases in between. The CDR3 has 14 residues. The CDR3: CASRRGGPTDTQYF. CDR3 DNA sequence: TGTGCCAGCAGGAGAGGAGGGCCCACAGATACGCAGTATTTT. The full variable domain, with the rest looked up from reference TRBV28 and TRBJ2-3, is DVKVTQSSRYLVKRTGEKVFLECVQDMDHENMFWYRQDPGLGLRLIYFSYDVKMKEKGDIPEGYSVSREKKERFSLILESASTNQTSMYLCASRRGGPTDTQYFGPGTRLTVL.

This clonotype has a count of ten or more. The V call is TRBV27, the J call TRBJ1-5; D is unresolved. The CDR3 sequence is 16 residues long. V was clipped by 0 bases and J by 2 bases, with 11 bases between them. CDR1 MNHEY and CDR2 SMNVEV come from the germline V gene (reference sequence). Here the CDR3 reads CASSLSGKVGNQPQHF. The CDR3 coding sequence is TGTGCCAGCAGTTTATCGGGAAAAGTCGGCAATCAGCCCCAGCATTTT.

The sample holds many counts of this clonotype. The CDR3, as DNA: TGTGCCATCAGTGAATTTAAGGGGCCCACTAGCTCTGGAAACACCATATATTTT. Its protein is CAISEFKGPTSSGNTIYF. J is TRBJ1-3 and V is TRBV10-3; TRBD1 is a possible D gene (5 bases). The CDR3 spans 18 residues. Per germline, CDR1 ENHRY and CDR2 SYGVKD. V dropped 3 bases and J dropped 0 bases, with 18 bases sitting between them.

Ten or more counts support this clonotype. The chain employs TRBV25-1 and TRBJ2-7, with D tentatively TRBD1 (5 bases). Germline lookup yields CDR1 MGHDK and CDR2 SYGVNS. Trimming removed 5 bases from V and 3 bases from J, with 11 bases in between. CDR3 length: 13 residues. The CDR3: CASSPRVDYEQYF. CDR3 DNA: TGTGCCAGCAGTCCCAGGGTGGACTACGAGCAGTACTTC.

The CDR3 is CASSQQIRGRPYEQYF. In DNA form, the CDR3 reads TGTGCCAGCAGCCAACAAATCCGCGGGAGGCCGTACGAGCAGTACTTC. The rearrangement joins TRBV11-1 to TRBJ2-7; 8 bases agree with TRBD2. V was clipped by 5 bases and J by 4 bases; unmatched bases: 13. The CDR3 is 16 amino acids. Germline V gene sequence: CDR1 SGHAT, CDR2 FQDESV (reference sequence).

The genes are TRBV10-3 and TRBJ2-7, with TRBD2 as a possible D gene (7 bases). CDR1 is ENHRY and CDR2 is SYGVKD in the germline V gene. Trimming stripped 3 bases from V and 6 bases from J, with 15 bases between. The CDR3 runs 14 residues. The CDR3 nucleotides read TGTGCCATCAGTGATTTGGGGGGGGGCTCCGAGCAGTACTTC. It translates to CAISDLGGGSEQYF.

This clonotype was seen ten or more times. The rearrangement links TRBV5-1 to TRBJ2-7; D possibly uses TRBD1 or TRBD2 (5 bases each). Germline CDR1 and CDR2: SGHRS and YFSETQ. Trimming removed 0 bases at V and 2 bases at J, with 12 bases between. The CDR3 sequence is 15 residues long. The DNA for the CDR3 is TGCGCCAGCAGCTTGGACGGACCGGGGCCCTACGAGCAGTACTTC. As protein: CASSLDGPGPYEQYF.

This clonotype was observed at least ten times. The gene calls are TRBV13 and TRBJ1-1; D perhaps matches TRBD1 (6 bases). The V end lost 5 bases, the J end lost 4 bases, and 17 bases lay between the germline ends. Germline lookup yields CDR1 PRHDT and CDR2 FYEKMQ (reference sequence). The CDR3 totals 15 residues. The CDR3 loop is CASSERQVKSTEAFF. The CDR3 DNA is TGTGCCAGCAGCGAAAGACAGGTTAAGAGCACTGAAGCTTTCTTT.

With respect to this clonotype: This may be a read error: a much more frequent sequence differs by one nucleotide. The rearrangement uses TRBV12-5 and TRBJ1-1; no clear D. CDR1 is LGHNT and CDR2 is FRNRAP in the germline V gene. This CDR3 is 13 amino acids long. V lost 3 bases and J lost 6, with 11 bases in between. This chain's CDR3 is CASGFPGSAEAFF. The CDR3 region has the DNA TGTGCTAGTGGTTTCCCGGGGTCCGCTGAAGCTTTCTTT.

Ten or more counts support this clonotype. V usage is TRBV6-1 and J usage is TRBJ2-6; 8 bases are shared with TRBD2. The CDR3 is 16 amino acids. Trimming at V came to 6 bases and at J to 1 base, leaving 5 bases not matched to a gene. Germline V CDR1 and CDR2: MNHNS, SASEGT. The CDR3 spells CASRRPGGSGANVLTF. CDR3 nucleotides: TGTGCCAGCAGGCGCCCGGGGGGGTCTGGGGCCAACGTCCTGACTTTC.

This clonotype appeared a few times. The chain employs TRBV6-1 and TRBJ2-7; TRBD2 agrees at 8 bases. The CDR3 extends over 15 amino acids. Germline CDR1 and CDR2: MNHNS and SASEGT. Trimming took 6 bases from V and 2 from J; bases not matched to a gene: 9. CDR3 sequence: CASRGAGVLPYEQYF. The CDR3 coding sequence is TGTGCCAGCAGGGGAGCGGGAGTCTTGCCCTACGAGCAGTACTTC.

At least ten counts were recorded for this clonotype. The rearrangement uses TRBV6-5 and TRBJ1-1; perhaps TRBD1 as D (5 bases). The CDR3 contains 13 residues. Looked up from germline, CDR1 is MNHEY and CDR2 is SVGAGI. Trimming cost V 8 bases and J 4 bases, with 14 bases left between them. This CDR3 reads CASRPSGLTEAFF. The CDR3, as DNA: TGTGCCAGCCGACCCTCGGGACTCACTGAAGCTTTCTTT.

In this sample, this clonotype turned up many times. The V call is TRBV20-1, the J call TRBJ1-1; TRBD1 might be the D (5 bases). CDR3 length equals 12 residues. The V end lost 4 bases, the J end lost 3 bases, and 9 bases lay between the germline ends. Germline CDR1 and CDR2: DFQATT and SNEGSKA (reference sequence). Here the CDR3 DNA reads TGCAGTGCTATTCGGGGGGACACTGAAGCTTTCTTT. It translates to CSAIRGDTEAFF.

This clonotype was counted many times. The chain couples TRBV20-1 to TRBJ1-1; D unresolved. V was pared by 0 bases and J by 0 bases, with 5 bases between. The CDR3 has 13 residues. CDR1 DFQATT and CDR2 SNEGSKA come from the germline V gene (reference sequence). The CDR3 bases are TGCAGTGCTAGAGAATACATGAACACTGAAGCTTTCTTT. This gives the protein CSAREYMNTEAFF.

A word on this clonotype: One junction end does not reproduce the germline sequence, and a read error may be involved. This chain connects TRBV6-5 to TRBJ2-7; a weak D match, TRBD2 (5 bases). CDR3 length: 17 amino acids. Germline-derived CDR1 and CDR2 are MNHEY and SVGAGI. Here the CDR3 DNA reads TGTGCCAGCAGTTACTCGAAAGGACCGGGGTTCTCCTACGAGCAGTCCTTC. Residues: CASSYSKGPGFSYEQSF.

In its sample, this clonotype was seen many times. V gene TRBV20-1 combines with J gene TRBJ2-7; D is uncertain. Germline V lookup: CDR1 DFQATT, CDR2 SNEGSKA (reference sequence). The CDR3 sequence is 13 residues long. V gave up 3 bases and J gave up 2 bases, with 11 bases separating them. The CDR3 is CSASYGNTYEQYF. CDR3 in DNA: TGCAGTGCTAGCTACGGAAACACCTACGAGCAGTACTTC.

The chain couples TRBV11-3 to TRBJ1-3, with D possibly TRBD1 on 5 matching bases. V was pared by 1 base and J by 2 bases, with 9 bases between. There are 15 residues in the CDR3. CDR1 and CDR2 from the germline V gene are SGHNT and YENEEA. The DNA of the CDR3 is TGTGCCAGCAGCTTAGCAGGGATGGCTGGAAACACCATATATTTT. As protein: CASSLAGMAGNTIYF.

CDR3 amino acids: CAISGTTGKMNTEAFF. DNA for the CDR3: TGTGCCATCAGTGGGACGACAGGGAAAATGAACACTGAAGCTTTCTTT. The chain joins TRBV10-3 to TRBJ1-1; 7 bases fit TRBD1. The V gene's germline CDR1 is ENHRY and CDR2 SYGVKD. This CDR3 comprises 16 residues. V trimming: 4 bases; J trimming: 0 bases; junction bases outside the gene matches: 8.

The table lists this clonotype with many counts. The chain employs TRBV28 and TRBJ2-1, with 7 bases lining up with TRBD1. This CDR3 contains 13 residues. The germline V gene has CDR1 MDHEN and CDR2 SYDVKM. V lost 7 bases, J lost 6 bases, and 6 bases stayed unmatched. The DNA of the CDR3 is TGTGCCAGCACTGTGACAGGGCGCAATGAGCAGTTCTTC. Translating it yields CASTVTGRNEQFF. Full variable domain (outside the CDR3, taken from reference TRBV28 and TRBJ2-1): DVKVTQSSRYLVKRTGEKVFLECVQDMDHENMFWYRQDPGLGLRLIYFSYDVKMKEKGDIPEGYSVSREKKERFSLILESASTNQTSMYLCASTVTGRNEQFFGPGTRLTVL.

This clonotype was detected ten times or more. This chain joins TRBV14 and TRBJ2-7, with D possibly being TRBD1 or TRBD2 (9 bases each). Per the germline V gene, CDR1 is SGHDN and CDR2 is FVKESK. Trimming left V 4 bases short and J 5 bases short, with 21 bases between. The CDR3 runs to 16 residues. This CDR3 is CASSPLAGTGFNEQYF. CDR3 sequence (DNA): TGTGCCAGCAGCCCCCTAGCGGGGACAGGGTTCAACGAGCAGTACTTC.

This clonotype was recorded many times. This chain joins TRBV5-1 and TRBJ2-7; perhaps D is TRBD1 or TRBD2 (5 bases each). This CDR3 region has 13 residues. V was trimmed by 3 bases and J by 6 bases, leaving 13 bases between them. CDR1 is SGHRS, CDR2 YFSETQ, per germline. CDR3 region: CASSWDRLGEQYF. The CDR3 region has the DNA TGCGCCAGCAGCTGGGACCGCCTCGGCGAGCAGTACTTC.

This clonotype was detected many times. This chain links TRBV4-3 with TRBJ2-2, with 7 bases fitting TRBD1. Germline V CDR1 and CDR2: LGHNA, YSLEER. The CDR3 consists of 15 residues. Losses at the gene ends were 0 bases for V and 6 bases for J; bases not matched to a gene: 4. The CDR3 DNA reads as TGCGCCAGCAGCCAAGATACTAGGGGGCCCGGGGAGCTGTTTTTT. Its protein is CASSQDTRGPGELFF.